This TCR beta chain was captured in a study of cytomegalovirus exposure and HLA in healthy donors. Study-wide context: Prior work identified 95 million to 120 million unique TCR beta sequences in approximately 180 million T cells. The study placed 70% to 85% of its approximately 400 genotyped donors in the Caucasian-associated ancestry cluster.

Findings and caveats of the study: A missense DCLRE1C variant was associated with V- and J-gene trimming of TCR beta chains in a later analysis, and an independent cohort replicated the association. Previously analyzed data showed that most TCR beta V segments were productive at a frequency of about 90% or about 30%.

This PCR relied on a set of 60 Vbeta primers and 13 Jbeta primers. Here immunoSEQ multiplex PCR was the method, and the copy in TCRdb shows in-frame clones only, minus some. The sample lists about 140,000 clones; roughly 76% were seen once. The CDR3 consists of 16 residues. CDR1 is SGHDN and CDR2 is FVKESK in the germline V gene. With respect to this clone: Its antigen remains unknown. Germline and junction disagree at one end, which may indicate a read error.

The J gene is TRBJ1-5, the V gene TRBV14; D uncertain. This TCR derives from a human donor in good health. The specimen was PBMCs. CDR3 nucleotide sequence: TGTGCCAGCAGCCACAGCCTGGCCTATGGGCAATCAGCCCCAGCATTT. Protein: CASSHSLAYGQSAPAF.